Below, 2 T cell receptor beta chains from the same sample are listed, as sequenced in a study of shared clonotypes between healthy human individuals. Sequenced by immunoSEQ multiplex PCR; TCRdb stores in-frame clones only, minus some. The repertoire holds 450,000 to 650,000 clones, around 78% seen once, with 9.5% to 15% in the top ten. The sequenced sample consisted of PBMCs. These receptors were taken from a woman in her thirties or forties in good health. Some clones in this sample may be carry-over from other donors' samples.

The sample holds one count of this clone. The chain combines TRBV30 with TRBJ2-7; no clear D. In germline, CDR1 is GTSNPN, CDR2 SVGIG (reference sequence). The CDR3 covers 12 residues. V was cut by 2 bases and J by 0 bases, with 5 bases left in between. The CDR3 DNA reads as TGTGCCTGGAGTCACAGCTCCTACGAGCAGTACTTC. It specifies CAWSHSSYEQYF.

In its sample, this clone was seen a few times. The gene calls are TRBV7-9 and TRBJ2-1; 10 positions match TRBD2. Unmatched junction bases numbered 13, after V lost 5 bases and J lost 3 bases. Germline CDR1 is SEHNR and CDR2 is FQNEAQ (reference sequence). CDR3 size: 18 residues. The chain's CDR3 is CASSDKVEREGIYNEQFF. Here the CDR3 DNA reads TGTGCCAGCAGCGACAAAGTGGAGCGGGAGGGCATCTACAATGAGCAGTTCTTC.